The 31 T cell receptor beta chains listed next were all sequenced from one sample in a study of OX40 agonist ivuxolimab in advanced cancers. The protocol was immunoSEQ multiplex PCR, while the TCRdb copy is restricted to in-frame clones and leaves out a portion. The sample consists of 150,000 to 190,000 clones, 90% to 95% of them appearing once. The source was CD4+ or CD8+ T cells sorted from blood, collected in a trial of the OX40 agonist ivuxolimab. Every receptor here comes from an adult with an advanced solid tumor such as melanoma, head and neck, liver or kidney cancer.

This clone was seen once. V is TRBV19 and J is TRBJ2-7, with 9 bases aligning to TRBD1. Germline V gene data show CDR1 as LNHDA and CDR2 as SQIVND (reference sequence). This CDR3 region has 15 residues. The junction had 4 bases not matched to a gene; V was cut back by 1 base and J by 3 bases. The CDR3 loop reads CASSIVGQGGYEQYF. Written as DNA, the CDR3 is TGTGCCAGTAGTATAGTGGGACAGGGCGGCTACGAGCAGTACTTC.

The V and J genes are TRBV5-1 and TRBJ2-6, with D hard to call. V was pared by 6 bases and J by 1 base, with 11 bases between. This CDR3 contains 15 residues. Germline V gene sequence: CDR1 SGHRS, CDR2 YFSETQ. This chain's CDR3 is CASTLTPSGANVLTF. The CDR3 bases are TGCGCCAGCACCCTGACACCTTCTGGGGCCAACGTCCTGACTTTC.

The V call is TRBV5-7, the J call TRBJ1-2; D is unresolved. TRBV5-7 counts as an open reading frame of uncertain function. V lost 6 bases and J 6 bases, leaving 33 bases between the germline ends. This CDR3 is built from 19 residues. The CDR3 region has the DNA TGTGCCAGCACCCTACTGTCCGGGAGGAGAGATTATAAGTCTAATGGCTACACCTTC. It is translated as CASTLLSGRRDYKSNGYTF.

The CDR3 bases are TGTGCCAGCAGCCCGCAGGACGGGAGGTCCTACAATGAGCAGTTCTTC. Its translation: CASSPQDGRSYNEQFF. The chain uses TRBV7-9 and TRBJ2-1; 7 positions match TRBD2. The CDR3 has 16 residues. The germline V gene has CDR1 SEHNR and CDR2 FQNEAQ (reference sequence). With 5 bases clipped from V and 1 base from J, the junction kept 8 bases outside the gene matches.

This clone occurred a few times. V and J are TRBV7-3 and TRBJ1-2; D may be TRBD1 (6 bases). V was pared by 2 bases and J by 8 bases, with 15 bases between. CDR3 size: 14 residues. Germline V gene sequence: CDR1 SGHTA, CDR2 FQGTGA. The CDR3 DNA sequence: TGTGCCAGCAGCTTACGGGGGGCGTCATCCGGCTACACCTTC. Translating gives CASSLRGASSGYTF.

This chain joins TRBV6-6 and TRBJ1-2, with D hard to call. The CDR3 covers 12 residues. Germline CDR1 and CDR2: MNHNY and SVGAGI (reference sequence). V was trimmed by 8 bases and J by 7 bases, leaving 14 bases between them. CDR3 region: CASSARKGGYTF. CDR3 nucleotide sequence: TGTGCCAGCTCCGCCAGGAAGGGTGGCTACACCTTC.

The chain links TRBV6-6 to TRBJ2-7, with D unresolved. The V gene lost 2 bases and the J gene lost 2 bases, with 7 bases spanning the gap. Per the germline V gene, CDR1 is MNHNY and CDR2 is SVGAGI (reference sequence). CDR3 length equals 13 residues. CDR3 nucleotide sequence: TGTGCCAGCAGTTACGGGATCGCCTACGAGCAGTACTTC. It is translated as CASSYGIAYEQYF.

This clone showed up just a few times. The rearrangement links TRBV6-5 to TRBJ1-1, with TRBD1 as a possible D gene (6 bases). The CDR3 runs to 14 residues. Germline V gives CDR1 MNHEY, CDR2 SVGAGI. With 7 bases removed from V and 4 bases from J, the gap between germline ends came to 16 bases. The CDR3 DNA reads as TGTGCCAGCATGCTAGGGGGTGTTGTCACTGAAGCTTTCTTT. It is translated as CASMLGGVVTEAFF.

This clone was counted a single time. This CDR3 reads CASISMVLGANVLTF. The CDR3 bases are TGTGCCAGCATCTCTATGGTGCTTGGGGCCAACGTCCTGACTTTC. V is TRBV6-1 and J is TRBJ2-6; D is uncertain. The CDR3 contains 15 residues. From germline, CDR1 is MNHNS and CDR2 SASEGT. V dropped 7 bases and J dropped 3 bases, with 13 bases sitting between them.

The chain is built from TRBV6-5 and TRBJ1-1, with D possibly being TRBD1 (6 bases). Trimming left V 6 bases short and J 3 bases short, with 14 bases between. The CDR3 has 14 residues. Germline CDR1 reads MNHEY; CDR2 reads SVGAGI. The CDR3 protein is CASSRVGGDTEAFF. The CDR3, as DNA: TGTGCCAGCAGCAGAGTCGGGGGCGACACTGAAGCTTTCTTT.

This chain's CDR3 is CASSPRDDTWKTQYF. The CDR3 region has the DNA TGTGCCAGCTCACCGAGGGATGACACATGGAAGACCCAGTACTTC. This sequence joins TRBV18 and TRBJ2-5; tentative D call: TRBD2 (5 bases). Trimming removed 3 bases at V and 6 bases at J, with 17 bases between. Germline V lookup: CDR1 KGHSH, CDR2 LQKENI. The CDR3 covers 15 residues. The full variable domain, with the rest looked up from reference TRBV18 and TRBJ2-5, is NAGVMQNPRHLVRRRGQEARLRCSPMKGHSHVYWYRQLPEEGLKFMVYLQKENIIDESGMPKERFSAEFPKEGPSILRIQQVVRGDSAAYFCASSPRDDTWKTQYFGPGTRLLVL.

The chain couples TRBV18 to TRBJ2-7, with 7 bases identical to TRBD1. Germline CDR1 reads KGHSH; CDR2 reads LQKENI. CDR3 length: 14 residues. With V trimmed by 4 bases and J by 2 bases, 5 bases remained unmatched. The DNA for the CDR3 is TGTGCCAGCTCACGGGGACAGCGGCCCTACGAGCAGTACTTC. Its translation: CASSRGQRPYEQYF.

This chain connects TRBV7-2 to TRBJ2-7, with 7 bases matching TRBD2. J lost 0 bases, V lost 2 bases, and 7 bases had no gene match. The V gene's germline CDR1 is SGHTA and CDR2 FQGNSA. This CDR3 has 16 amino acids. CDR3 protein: CASSLYGGGYSYEQYF. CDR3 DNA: TGTGCCAGCAGCTTATACGGCGGGGGATACTCCTACGAGCAGTACTTC.

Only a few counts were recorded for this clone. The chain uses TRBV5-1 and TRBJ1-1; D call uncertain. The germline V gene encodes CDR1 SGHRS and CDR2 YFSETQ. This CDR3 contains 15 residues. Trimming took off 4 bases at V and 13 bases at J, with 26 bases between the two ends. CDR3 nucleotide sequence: TGCGCCAGCAGCCTGACTCTTCGGATGGCCTCTCGGGGTTTCTTT. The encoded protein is CASSLTLRMASRGFF.

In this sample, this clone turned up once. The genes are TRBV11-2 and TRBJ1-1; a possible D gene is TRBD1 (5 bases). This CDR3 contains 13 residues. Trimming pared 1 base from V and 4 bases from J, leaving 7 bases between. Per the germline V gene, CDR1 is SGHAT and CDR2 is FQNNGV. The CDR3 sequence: CASSLVGGTEAFF. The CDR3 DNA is TGTGCCAGCAGCTTAGTGGGGGGCACTGAAGCTTTCTTT.

The CDR3 region has the DNA TGTGCCAGCAGCGGACAGGGAGCACAAGATTACGAGCAGTACTTC. It yields the protein CASSGQGAQDYEQYF. This chain joins TRBV6-5 and TRBJ2-7, with TRBD1 matching 8 bases. Germline trimming cut 6 bases from V and 4 bases from J; bases unmatched to any gene: 11. The CDR3 runs 15 residues. Germline loops: CDR1 MNHEY, CDR2 SVGAGI.

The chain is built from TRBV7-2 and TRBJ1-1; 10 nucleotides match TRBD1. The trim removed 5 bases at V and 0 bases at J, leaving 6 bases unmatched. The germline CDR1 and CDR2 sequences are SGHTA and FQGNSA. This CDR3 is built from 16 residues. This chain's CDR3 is CASSRGQGVMNTEAFF. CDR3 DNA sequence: TGTGCCAGCAGCCGTGGACAGGGGGTCATGAACACTGAAGCTTTCTTT.

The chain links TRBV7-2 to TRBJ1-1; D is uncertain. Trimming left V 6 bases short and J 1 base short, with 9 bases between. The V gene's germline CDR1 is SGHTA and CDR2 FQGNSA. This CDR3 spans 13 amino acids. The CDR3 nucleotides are TGTGCCAGCAGTCCGGCCCCGAACACTGAAGCTTTCTTT. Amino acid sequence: CASSPAPNTEAFF. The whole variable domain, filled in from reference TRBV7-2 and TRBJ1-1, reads GAGVSQSPSNKVTEKGKDVELRCDPISGHTALYWYRQSLGQGLEFLIYFQGNSAPDKSGLPSDRFSAERTGGSVSTLTIQRTQQEDSAVYLCASSPAPNTEAFFGQGTRLTVV.

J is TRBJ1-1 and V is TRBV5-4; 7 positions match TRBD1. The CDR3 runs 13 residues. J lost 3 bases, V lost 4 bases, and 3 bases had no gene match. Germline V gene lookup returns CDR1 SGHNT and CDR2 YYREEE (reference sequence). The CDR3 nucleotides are TGTGCCAGCAGCCCGACAGGGTACACTGAAGCTTTCTTT. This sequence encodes CASSPTGYTEAFF.

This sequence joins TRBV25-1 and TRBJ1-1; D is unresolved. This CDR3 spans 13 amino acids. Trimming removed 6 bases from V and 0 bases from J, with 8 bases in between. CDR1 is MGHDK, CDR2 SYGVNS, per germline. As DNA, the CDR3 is TGTGCCAGCAGAACCAGAATGAACACTGAAGCTTTCTTT. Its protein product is CASRTRMNTEAFF. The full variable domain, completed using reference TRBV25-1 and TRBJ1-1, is EADIYQTPRYLVIGTGKKITLECSQTMGHDKMYWYQQDPGMELHLIHYSYGVNSTEKGDLSSESTVSRIRTEHFPLTLESARPSHTSQYLCASRTRMNTEAFFGQGTRLTVV.

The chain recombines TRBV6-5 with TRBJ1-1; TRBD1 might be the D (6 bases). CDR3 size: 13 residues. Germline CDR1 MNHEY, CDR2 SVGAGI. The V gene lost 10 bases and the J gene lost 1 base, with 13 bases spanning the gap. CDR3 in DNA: TGTGCCACCCAGGGGACTCGGAACACTGAAGCTTTCTTT. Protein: CATQGTRNTEAFF.

The CDR3 loop reads CAWSGIAGLGETQYF. The CDR3 region has the DNA TGTGCCTGGAGTGGGATAGCGGGTTTAGGGGAGACCCAGTACTTC. This rearrangement joins TRBV30 to TRBJ2-5, with TRBD2 identical over 7 bases. The CDR3 has 15 residues. Germline V lookup: CDR1 GTSNPN, CDR2 SVGIG (reference sequence). J gave up 5 bases and V 1 base, and 10 bases lay outside the gene matches.

This CDR3 reads CASSLLAGGRREQFF. CDR3 bases: TGTGCCAGCAGCTTACTAGCGGGGGGGCGAAGAGAGCAGTTCTTC. The chain uses TRBV7-2 and TRBJ2-1; 12 bases agree with TRBD2. Germline trimming cut 2 bases from V and 10 bases from J; bases unmatched to any gene: 6. CDR3 length: 15 amino acids. CDR1 and CDR2 from the germline V gene are SGHTA and FQGNSA.

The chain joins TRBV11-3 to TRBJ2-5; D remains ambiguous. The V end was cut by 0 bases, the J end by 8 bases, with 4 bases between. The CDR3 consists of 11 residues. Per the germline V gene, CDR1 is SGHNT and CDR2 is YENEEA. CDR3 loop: CASSLDDTQYF. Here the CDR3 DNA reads TGTGCCAGCAGCTTAGACGACACCCAGTACTTC.

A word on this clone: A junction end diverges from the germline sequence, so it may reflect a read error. This CDR3 reads CASSIGADSHF. The CDR3 nucleotides are TGTGCCAGCAGTATAGGGGCCGACAGCCACTTC. The chain links TRBV6-6 to TRBJ1-2, with a weak D call TRBD1 (5 bases). The germline gives CDR1 MNHNY, CDR2 SVGAGI (reference sequence). The CDR3 spans 11 residues.

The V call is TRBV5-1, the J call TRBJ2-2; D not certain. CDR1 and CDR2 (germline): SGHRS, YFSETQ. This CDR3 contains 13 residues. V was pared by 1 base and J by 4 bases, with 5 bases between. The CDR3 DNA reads TGCGCCAGCAGCTTGTTACCCACCGGGGAGCTGTTTTTT. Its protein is CASSLLPTGELFF.

CDR3 protein: CASSLGGAQPQHF. CDR3 DNA sequence: TGTGCCAGCAGCTTGGGGGGGGCTCAGCCCCAGCATTTT. The genes are TRBV5-4 and TRBJ1-5; possible D gene TRBD1, 6 bases. This CDR3 is built from 13 residues. V dropped 0 bases and J dropped 6 bases, with 7 bases sitting between them. The germline V gene has CDR1 SGHNT and CDR2 YYREEE (reference sequence).

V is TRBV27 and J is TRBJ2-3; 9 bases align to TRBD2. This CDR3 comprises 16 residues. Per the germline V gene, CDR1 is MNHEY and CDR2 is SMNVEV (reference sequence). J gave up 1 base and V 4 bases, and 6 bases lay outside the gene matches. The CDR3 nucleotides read TGTGCCAGCAGTTCTCCAGCGGGGGGCCGCACAGATACGCAGTATTTT. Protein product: CASSSPAGGRTDTQYF.

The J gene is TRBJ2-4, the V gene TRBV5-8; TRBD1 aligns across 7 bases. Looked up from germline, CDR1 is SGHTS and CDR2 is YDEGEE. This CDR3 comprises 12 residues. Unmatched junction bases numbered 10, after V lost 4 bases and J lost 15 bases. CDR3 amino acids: CASSPRQGGLYF. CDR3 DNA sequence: TGTGCCAGCAGCCCCCGACAGGGTGGTTTGTACTTC.

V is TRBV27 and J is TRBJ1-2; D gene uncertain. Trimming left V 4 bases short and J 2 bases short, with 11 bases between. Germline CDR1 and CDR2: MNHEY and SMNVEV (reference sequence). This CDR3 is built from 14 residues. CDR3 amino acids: CASSSPTLNYGYTF. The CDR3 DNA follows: TGTGCCAGCAGTTCTCCGACGCTGAACTATGGCTACACCTTC.

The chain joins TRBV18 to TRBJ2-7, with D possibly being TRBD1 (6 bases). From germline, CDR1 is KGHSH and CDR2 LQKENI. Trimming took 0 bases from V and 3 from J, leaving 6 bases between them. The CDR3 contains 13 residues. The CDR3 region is CASSPPDSYEQYF. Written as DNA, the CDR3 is TGTGCCAGCTCACCACCGGACAGCTACGAGCAGTACTTC.